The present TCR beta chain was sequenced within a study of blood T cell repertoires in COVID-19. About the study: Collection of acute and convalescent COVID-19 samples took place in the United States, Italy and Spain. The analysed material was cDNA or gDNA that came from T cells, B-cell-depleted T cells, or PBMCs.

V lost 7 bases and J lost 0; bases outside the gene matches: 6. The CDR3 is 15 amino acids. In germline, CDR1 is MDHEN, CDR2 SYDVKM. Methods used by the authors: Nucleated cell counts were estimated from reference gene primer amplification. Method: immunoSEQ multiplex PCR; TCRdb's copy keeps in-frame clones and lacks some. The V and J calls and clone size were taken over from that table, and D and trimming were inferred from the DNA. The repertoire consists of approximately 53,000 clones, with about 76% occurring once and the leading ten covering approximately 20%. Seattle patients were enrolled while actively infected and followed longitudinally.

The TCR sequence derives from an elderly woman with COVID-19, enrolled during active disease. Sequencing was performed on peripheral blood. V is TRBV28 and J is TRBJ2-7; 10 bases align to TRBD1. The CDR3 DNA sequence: TGTGCCAGCAAACCGACAGGGGGCGACTCCTACGAGCAGTACTTC. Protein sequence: CASKPTGGDSYEQYF.